This T cell receptor beta chain was captured in a study of blood T cell repertoires in COVID-19 (TCRdb year 2020). About the investigation overall: Samples from collaborators originated in the United States, Italy and Spain and spanned both the acute and convalescent phases of COVID-19. The prospective study material was composed of cDNA or gDNA derived from T cells, B-cell-depleted T cells, or PBMCs. Deeply sampled blood TCRbeta repertoires from subjects exposed to, actively infected with, or recovered from COVID-19 were included in the dataset. The repertoires were released in a freely available public database meant as a resource for research on the immune response to SARS-CoV-2. The samples were drawn from the first 160 participants of the ongoing ImmuneRACE study and from under 1,500 subjects provided by 6 global collaborators. A de-identified subject ID, COVID-19 status, age in years and sex were almost always included in the sample metadata. Where available, HLA class I and class II types were taken from metadata supplied by the sample provider and were not determined by assay-based typing.

Trimming takes 7 bases from V and 6 bases from J, and the germline ends sit 16 bases apart. The CDR3 starts with the cysteine, ends with the phenylalanine, and has 15 residues. The DNA shown is the 45-base CDR3, in frame from base 1. The germline V gene sets CDR1 to SGHVS and CDR2 to FQNEAQ. Study-wide findings and limitations: The amount of clinical and demographic metadata varied by source and participant and was provided uncurated.

Concerning this clone: Its antigen remains undetermined. Base qualities are not at hand, and no much larger clone is one base apart.

The immunoSEQ Assay, a bias-controlled multiplex PCR, was used to amplify TCRbeta CDR3 regions from genomic DNA. The study's own analysis went as follows. The number of nucleated cells in each sample was estimated from the amplification of reference gene primers within the assay. To quantify the absolute abundance of each unique TCRbeta CDR3 rearrangement, sequence reads were collapsed and filtered. Productive Simpson clonality was computed per sample as the square root of Simpson's diversity index over productive rearrangements. What TCRdb holds here is the immuneACCESS table cut down to in-frame rearrangements. Part of the clones is not present; checked against another copy, under half of the missing clones reflect an unresolved V gene, and the others are unexplained. That table supplies the V and J calls and clone size; D and trimming were determined from the DNA. This sample has 150,000 to 200,000 clones in its table, and 84% of those were observed once. The ten largest clonotypes hold 12% of the sample.

Enrolling through a virtual design, the prospective study's participants ranged in age from roughly 18 to 89 years and lived across 24 United States geographic areas. To assign participants to cohorts, the prospective study relied on clinical history that participants themselves reported in a screening survey and a study questionnaire. Recovered participants in ImmuneRACE Cohort 3 were defined by two consecutive negative NP/OP PCR tests, clearance by a healthcare professional, or resolution of symptoms. Each participant in the prospective study had whole blood, serum and a nasopharyngeal or oropharyngeal swab collected by mobile phlebotomists. Prospective study participants could optionally give additional blood draws and questionnaires over an approximately two-month period. Prospective study blood samples were shipped either frozen or at room temperature before DNA extraction.

The chain is made from TRBV7-8 and TRBJ1-6; the D segment could be TRBD1, given 6 matching bases. The sample consisted of PBMCs or T cells enriched from blood (not recorded which). This clonotype originated in a man aged 50-60 years who had recovered from COVID-19. Here is the DNA: TGTGCCAGCAAGGGGGTGAGGATGGGTAATTCACCCCTCCACTTT. Translated, this gives CASKGVRMGNSPLHF.